Here is one T cell receptor (beta chain) with its context. One end of the junction fails to match germline, which may point to a read error. Under the authors' procedure: Using reference gene primer amplification, nucleated cell counts were estimated. Repertoires were generated with immunoSEQ multiplex PCR, while TCRdb's copy carries only in-frame clones and drops some. The V and J calls and clone size were taken over from that table, and D and trimming were inferred from the DNA. Altogether around 100,000 clones are present, around 90% being singletons, with the ten largest covering under 4%. This entry comes from a study of blood T cell repertoires in COVID-19. Study-level information: The United States, Italy and Spain supplied acute and convalescent COVID-19 samples. T cells, B-cell-depleted T cells, or PBMCs supplied cDNA or gDNA.

The germline V gene has CDR1 SSHAT and CDR2 FNYEAQ (reference sequence). CDR3 length: 20 amino acids. J is TRBJ2-2 and V is TRBV7-7; 9 bases match TRBD2. Sequenced input: peripheral blood. The TCR was taken from a man aged 45 to 65 in a cohort sampled during active COVID-19. The CDR3 DNA reads as TGTGCTAGCAGCTTAGTACCCGGAGCGGGGGGACTCGCGAACACCGGGGAGCTGTTTTTT. Amino acid sequence: CASSLVPGAGGLANTGELFF.